This TCR beta chain derives from a study of cytomegalovirus exposure and HLA in healthy donors. In the study overall: A later analysis reported the 100 to 150 validation repertoires used the same platform as the roughly 700 first-cohort repertoires.

General study results and limits: Some TCR beta chains (approximately 180 of them) were listed as cytomegalovirus-associated. Most observed TCR sequences were rare, whereas some public TCRs were detected in many donors.

The germline V gene has CDR1 MNHNS and CDR2 SASEGT. The ends were cut back, 0 bases at V and 2 bases at J, with 13 bases in the middle. This CDR3 region has 16 residues. The donors were part of the validation cohort, which consisted of about 120 subjects and was separate from the first cohort of 666 subjects. This clone was seen once. Its specificity is unknown. The table came from immunoSEQ multiplex PCR; TCRdb's copy has only in-frame clones and leaves some out. The sample lists roughly 120,000 clones; roughly 91% were seen once. This chain joins TRBV6-1 and TRBJ1-2; D is ambiguous. This clonotype was sampled from a man aged 25 to 40 in good health and CMV-seronegative. Specimen: PBMCs. The CDR3 loop is CASSEAWAVRNYGYTF. Written as DNA, the CDR3 is TGTGCCAGCAGTGAAGCGTGGGCAGTACGAAACTATGGCTACACCTTC.